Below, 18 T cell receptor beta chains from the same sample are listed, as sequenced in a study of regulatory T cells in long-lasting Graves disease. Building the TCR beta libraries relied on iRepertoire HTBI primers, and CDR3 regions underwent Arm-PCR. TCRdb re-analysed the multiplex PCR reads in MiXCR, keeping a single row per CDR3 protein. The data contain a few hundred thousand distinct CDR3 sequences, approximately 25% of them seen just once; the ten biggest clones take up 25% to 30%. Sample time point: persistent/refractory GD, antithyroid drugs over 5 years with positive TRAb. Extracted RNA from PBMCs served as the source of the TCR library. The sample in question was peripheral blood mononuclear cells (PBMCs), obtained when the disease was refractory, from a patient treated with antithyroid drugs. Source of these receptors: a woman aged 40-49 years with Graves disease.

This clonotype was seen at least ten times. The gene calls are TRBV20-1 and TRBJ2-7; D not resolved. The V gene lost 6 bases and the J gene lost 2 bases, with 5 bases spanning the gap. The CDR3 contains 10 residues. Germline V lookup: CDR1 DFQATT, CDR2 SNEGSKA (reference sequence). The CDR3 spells CSAVPYEQYF. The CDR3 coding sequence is TGCAGTGCCGTACCCTACGAGCAGTACTTC.

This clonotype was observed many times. The CDR3 sequence is CASSLNPWNTEAFF. DNA of the CDR3: TGTGCCAGCAGCTTAAACCCGTGGAACACTGAAGCTTTCTTT. This rearrangement joins TRBV7-3 to TRBJ1-1, with D unresolved. CDR3 length: 14 amino acids. Germline V gene lookup returns CDR1 SGHTA and CDR2 FQGTGA. Trimming stripped 1 base from V and 1 base from J, with 7 bases between.

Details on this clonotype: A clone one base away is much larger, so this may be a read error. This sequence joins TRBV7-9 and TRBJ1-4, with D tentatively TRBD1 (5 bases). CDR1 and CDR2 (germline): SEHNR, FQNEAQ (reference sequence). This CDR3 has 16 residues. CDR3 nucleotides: TGTGCCAGCAGCCAACTCAGTGGGACCGCTAATGGAAAACTGTTTTTT. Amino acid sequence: CASSQLSGTANGKLFF.

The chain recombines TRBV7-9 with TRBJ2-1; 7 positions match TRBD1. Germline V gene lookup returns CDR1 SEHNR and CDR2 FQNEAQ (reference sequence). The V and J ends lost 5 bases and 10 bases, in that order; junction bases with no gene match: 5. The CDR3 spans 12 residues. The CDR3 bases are TGTGCCAGCAGCGCTACAGGGGACGAGCAGTTCTTC. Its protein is CASSATGDEQFF.

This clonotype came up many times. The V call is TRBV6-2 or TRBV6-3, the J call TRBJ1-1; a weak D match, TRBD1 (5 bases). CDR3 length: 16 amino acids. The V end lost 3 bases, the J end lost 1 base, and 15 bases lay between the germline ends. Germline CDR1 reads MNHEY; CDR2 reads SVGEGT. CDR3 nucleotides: TGTGCCAGCAGTTATGGCAGGGCGAAAGGGAACACTGAAGCTTTCTTT. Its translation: CASSYGRAKGNTEAFF.

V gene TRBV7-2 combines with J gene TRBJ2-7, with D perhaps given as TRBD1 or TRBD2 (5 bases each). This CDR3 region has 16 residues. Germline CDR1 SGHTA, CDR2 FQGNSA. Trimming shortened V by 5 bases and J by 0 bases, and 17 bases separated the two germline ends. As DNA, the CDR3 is TGTGCCAGCAGCCGCTCTGGGGCAGGGAGCTCCTACGAGCAGTACTTC. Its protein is CASSRSGAGSSYEQYF.

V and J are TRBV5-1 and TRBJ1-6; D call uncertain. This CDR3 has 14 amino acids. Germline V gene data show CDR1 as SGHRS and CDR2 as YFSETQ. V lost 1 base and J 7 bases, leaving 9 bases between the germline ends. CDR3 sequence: CASSLLESNSPLHF. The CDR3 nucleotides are TGCGCCAGCAGCTTGCTCGAATCCAATTCACCCCTCCACTTT.

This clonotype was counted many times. CDR3 amino acids: CATSASAGQERYEQYF. The DNA of the CDR3 is TGTGCCACCAGTGCGTCGGCTGGACAAGAACGCTACGAGCAGTACTTC. V is TRBV24-1 and J is TRBJ2-7, with D possibly being TRBD1 (5 bases). Between the trimmed V and J ends, which lost 5 bases and 3 bases, there was a span of 19 bases. The CDR3 consists of 16 residues. Germline V lookup: CDR1 KGHDR, CDR2 SFDVKD.

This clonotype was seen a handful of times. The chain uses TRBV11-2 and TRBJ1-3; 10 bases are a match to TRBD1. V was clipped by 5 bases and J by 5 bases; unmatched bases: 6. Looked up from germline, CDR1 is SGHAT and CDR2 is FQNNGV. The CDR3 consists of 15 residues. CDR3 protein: CASSGDRGRRNTIYF. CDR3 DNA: TGTGCCAGCAGCGGAGACAGGGGGCGTAGAAACACCATATATTTT. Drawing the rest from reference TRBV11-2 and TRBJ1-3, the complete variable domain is EAGVAQSPRYKIIEKRQSVAFWCNPISGHATLYWYQQILGQGPKLLIQFQNNGVVDDSQLPKDRFSAERLKGVDSTLKIQPAKLEDSAVYLCASSGDRGRRNTIYFGEGSWLTVV.

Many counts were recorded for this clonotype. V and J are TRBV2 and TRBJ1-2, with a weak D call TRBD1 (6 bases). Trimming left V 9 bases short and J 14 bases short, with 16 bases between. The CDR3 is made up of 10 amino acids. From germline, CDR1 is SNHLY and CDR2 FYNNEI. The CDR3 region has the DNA TGTGCCAGTTACAGGGTCGGAATGACCTTC. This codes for CASYRVGMTF.

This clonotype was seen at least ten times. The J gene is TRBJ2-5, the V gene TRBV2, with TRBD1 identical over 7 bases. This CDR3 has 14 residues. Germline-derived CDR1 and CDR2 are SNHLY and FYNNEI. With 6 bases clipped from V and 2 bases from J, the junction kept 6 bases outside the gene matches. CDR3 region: CASSVQGIQETQYF. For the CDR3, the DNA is TGTGCCAGCAGCGTACAGGGGATACAAGAGACCCAGTACTTC.

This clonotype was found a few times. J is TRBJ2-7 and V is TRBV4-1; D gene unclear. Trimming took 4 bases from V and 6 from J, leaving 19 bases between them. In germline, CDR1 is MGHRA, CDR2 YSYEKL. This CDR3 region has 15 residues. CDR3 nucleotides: TGCGCCAGCAGCCCCACACCCACAGTACTCCGCGAGCAGTACTTC. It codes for CASSPTPTVLREQYF.

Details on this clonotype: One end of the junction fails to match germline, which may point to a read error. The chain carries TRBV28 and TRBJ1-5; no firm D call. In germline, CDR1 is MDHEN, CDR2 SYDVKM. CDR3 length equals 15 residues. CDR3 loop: CACSLWGDSNQPQHF. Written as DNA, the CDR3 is TGTGCCTGCAGTTTATGGGGAGATAGCAATCAGCCCCAGCATTTT. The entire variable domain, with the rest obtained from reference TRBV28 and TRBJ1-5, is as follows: DVKVTQSSRYLVKRTGEKVFLECVQDMDHENMFWYRQDPGLGLRLIYFSYDVKMKEKGDIPEGYSVSREKKERFSLILESASTNQTSMYLCACSLWGDSNQPQHFGDGTRLSIL.

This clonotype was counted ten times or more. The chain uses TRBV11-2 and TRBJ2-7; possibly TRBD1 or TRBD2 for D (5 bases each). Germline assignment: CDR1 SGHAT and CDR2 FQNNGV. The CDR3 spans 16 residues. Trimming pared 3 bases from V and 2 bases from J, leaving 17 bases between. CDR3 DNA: TGTGCCAGCAGCTTGGCCGGGACGCTAGCCGCCTACGAGCAGTACTTC. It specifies CASSLAGTLAAYEQYF.

The DNA for the CDR3 is TGTGCCAGCAGCCAAGATTGGGGACAGGGTCCCGAAAAACTGTTTTTT. Protein product: CASSQDWGQGPEKLFF. This chain uses TRBV3-1 with TRBJ1-4; 9 bases align to TRBD1. Trimming cost V 0 bases and J 8 bases; bases outside gene matches: 7. Germline V CDR1 and CDR2: LGHDT, YNNKEL (reference sequence). The CDR3 is 16 amino acids. The full variable domain, in which reference TRBV3-1 and TRBJ1-4 provide the parts outside the CDR3, is DTAVSQTPKYLVTQMGNDKSIKCEQNLGHDTMYWYKQDSKKFLKIMFSYNNKELIINETVPNRFSPKSPDKAHLNLHINSLELGDSAVYFCASSQDWGQGPEKLFFGSGTQLSVL.

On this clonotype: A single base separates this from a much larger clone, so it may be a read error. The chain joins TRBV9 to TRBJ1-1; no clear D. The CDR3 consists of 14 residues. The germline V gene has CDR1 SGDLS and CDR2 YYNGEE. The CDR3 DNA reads TGTGCCAGCAGCGTAGCTTCGGAGAACACTGAAACTTTCTTT. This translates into CASSVASENTETFF.

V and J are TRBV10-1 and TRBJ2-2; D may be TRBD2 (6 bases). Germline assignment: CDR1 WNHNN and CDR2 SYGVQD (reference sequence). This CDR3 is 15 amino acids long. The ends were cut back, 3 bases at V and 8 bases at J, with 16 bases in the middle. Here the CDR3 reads CASSDPGLFRGELFF. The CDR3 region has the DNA TGCGCCAGCAGTGACCCGGGACTTTTTCGAGGGGAGCTGTTTTTT.

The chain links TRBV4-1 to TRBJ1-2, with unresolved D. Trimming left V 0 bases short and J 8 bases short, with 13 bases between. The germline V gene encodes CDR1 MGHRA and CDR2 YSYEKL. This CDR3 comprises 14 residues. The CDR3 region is CASSQDRDGRGYTF. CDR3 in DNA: TGCGCCAGCAGCCAAGATAGGGATGGTAGAGGCTACACCTTC.